This paragraph reports one TCR beta chain. Its antigen is not identified. The record originates from a study of T-cell reconstitution after alpha-beta-depleted transplantation in children. General observations from the study: The study reportedly traced alpha-beta T cells about two months after transplant to several hundred expanded graft clones. Fresh T-cell production supplied most of the T-cell counts and diversity seen one year after transplant. Surviving recipient T cells and intrathymic progenitors accounted for some patients' high TCRbeta diversity at day 60.

Library preparation (for TCRbeta) was performed with unique molecular identifiers. MiXCR, run by TCRdb on the PCR reads, gives a single entry per CDR3 protein. There are roughly 790,000 distinct CDR3 sequences in the sample; roughly 16% occur only once, and around 5% lies in the top ten. The J segment lost 3 bases and the V segment lost 0 bases, leaving 2 bases of the junction unmatched. This CDR3 comprises 15 residues. Germline CDR1 and CDR2: SGHDT and YYEEEE. J is TRBJ2-5 and V is TRBV5-6; 10 bases match TRBD1. The starting material was PBMCs, mostly from graft donor cells, obtained 360 days after TCRalphabeta/CD19-depleted stem cell transplant. The origin of this receptor is a male patient between 5 and 17 years old who had a stem cell transplant for acute lymphoblastic leukemia, so the T cells may come from the graft donor. The CDR3 DNA sequence: TGTGCCAGCAGCTTGGCGGGGACAGGGGAAGAGACCCAGTACTTC. Translated, it gives CASSLAGTGEETQYF. Together with reference TRBV5-6 and TRBJ2-5, the CDR3 gives the full variable domain: DAGVTQSPTHLIKTRGQQVTLRCSPKSGHDTVSWYQQALGQGPQFIFQYYEEEERQRGNFPDRFSGHQFPNYSSELNVNALLLGDSALYLCASSLAGTGEETQYFGPGTRLLVL.